This T cell receptor beta chain originates from a study of blood T cell repertoires in COVID-19. In the study overall: The cDNA or gDNA used as material had been derived from T cells, B-cell-depleted T cells, or PBMCs.

This clone was counted once. Profiling relied on immunoSEQ multiplex PCR, and the TCRdb table lists in-frame clones only, not all of them. This table has approximately 310,000 clones, around 90% appearing once. Trimming cost V 0 bases and J 4 bases, with 11 bases left between them. Germline V gene lookup returns CDR1 SGDLS and CDR2 YYNGEE. This CDR3 spans 16 amino acids. The chain employs TRBV9 and TRBJ1-6; D is ambiguous. Sequencing was carried out using peripheral blood. The clonotype comes from a man aged 45 to 65 with active or convalescent COVID-19. CDR3 protein: CASSVEGGSYNSPLHF. In nucleotides, the CDR3 is TGTGCCAGCAGCGTAGAAGGAGGGTCGTATAATTCACCCCTCCACTTT.